Below are 12 T cell receptor beta chains sequenced from a single sample in a study of chemoradiotherapy in HPV16-positive cancers (dated by TCRdb to 2022 to 2024). The library was built by means of the immunoSEQ multiplex PCR assay. In TCRdb, the immuneACCESS table is reduced to in-frame sequences with V and J assigned. These tables do not hold every clone; where another copy was compared, an unresolved V gene accounts for under half, and the others remain unexplained. In this sample the table shows 5,500 or so clones, about 73% of which occur a single time. In total, the top ten clones hold more than 30% of the sample. The sample was acquired from a patient who underwent chemoradiotherapy. The receptors come from a human donor with HPV-associated anogenital cancer.

This clone occurred once. The J gene is TRBJ2-3, the V gene TRBV11-2; D is undetermined. The germline gives CDR1 SGHAT, CDR2 FQNNGV. V lost 4 bases, J lost 3 bases, and 8 bases lay in between. This CDR3 contains 13 residues. The CDR3 region has the DNA TGTGCCAGCAGCTACCCCGGGACAGATACGCAGTATTTT. Translating gives CASSYPGTDTQYF.

The chain recombines TRBV28 with TRBJ2-7; 8 bases line up with TRBD2. Losses at the gene ends were 6 bases for V and 6 bases for J; bases not matched to a gene: 10. The germline CDR1 and CDR2 sequences are MDHEN and SYDVKM. This CDR3 region has 14 residues. The CDR3 loop reads CASSYPGGRGEQYF. The CDR3 region has the DNA TGTGCCAGCAGCTACCCGGGGGGGCGGGGCGAGCAGTACTTC.

This clone is a singleton in its sample. CDR3 nucleotide sequence: TGTGCCTGGAGCCCGGGGTGGGAGGGTAACAATGAGCAGTTCTTC. It is translated as CAWSPGWEGNNEQFF. This chain links TRBV30 with TRBJ2-1; 7 nucleotides align to TRBD2. Germline trimming cut 3 bases from V and 5 bases from J; bases unmatched to any gene: 10. The CDR3 totals 15 residues. The V gene's germline CDR1 is GTSNPN and CDR2 SVGIG (reference sequence).

The V gene is TRBV11-2, the J gene TRBJ2-1; no reliable D call. The germline V gene encodes CDR1 SGHAT and CDR2 FQNNGV. V lost 2 bases and J lost 0, with 17 bases in between. The CDR3 is 18 amino acids. The DNA of the CDR3 is TGTGCCAGCAGCTTATCTCAGGATAGTTGGAGCTCCTACAATGAGCAGTTCTTC. It codes for CASSLSQDSWSSYNEQFF. Complete variable domain (other parts from reference TRBV11-2 and TRBJ2-1): EAGVAQSPRYKIIEKRQSVAFWCNPISGHATLYWYQQILGQGPKLLIQFQNNGVVDDSQLPKDRFSAERLKGVDSTLKIQPAKLEDSAVYLCASSLSQDSWSSYNEQFFGPGTRLTVL.

A single count supports this clone. This chain joins TRBV6-5 and TRBJ1-1; 9 bases are a match to TRBD1. CDR1 is MNHEY, CDR2 SVGAGI, per germline. V trimming: 5 bases; J trimming: 5 bases; junction bases outside the gene matches: 6. This CDR3 is 14 amino acids long. The CDR3, as DNA: TGTGCCAGCAGTAACCGACAGGGGGAGACTGAAGCTTTCTTT. Translated: CASSNRQGETEAFF.

The chain recombines TRBV5-1 with TRBJ2-7; 11 nucleotides line up with TRBD2. Germline loops: CDR1 SGHRS, CDR2 YFSETQ. The CDR3 consists of 15 residues. Trimming at V came to 4 bases and at J to 3 bases, leaving 6 bases not matched to a gene. CDR3 loop: CASSPSSGGIYEQYF. In DNA, the CDR3 is TGCGCCAGCAGCCCATCTAGCGGGGGGATCTACGAGCAGTACTTC. Drawing the rest from reference TRBV5-1 and TRBJ2-7, the complete variable domain is KAGVTQTPRYLIKTRGQQVTLSCSPISGHRSVSWYQQTPGQGLQFLFEYFSETQRNKGNFPGRFSGRQFSNSRSEMNVSTLELGDSALYLCASSPSSGGIYEQYFGPGTRLTVT.

This clone came up a few times. The genes are TRBV9 and TRBJ2-3; 7 bases map to TRBD2. After removal of 3 bases from V and 6 bases from J, the junction contained 10 bases not matched to a gene. Germline V gene lookup returns CDR1 SGDLS and CDR2 YYNGEE. The CDR3 consists of 15 residues. For the CDR3, the DNA is TGTGCCAGCAGCGGGGCGGGAGTTGGGTGGGATACGCAGTATTTT. Translated: CASSGAGVGWDTQYF.

The gene calls are TRBV6-5 and TRBJ1-1, with a weak D call TRBD1 (6 bases). This CDR3 comprises 15 residues. Germline loops: CDR1 MNHEY, CDR2 SVGAGI. V was shortened by 4 bases and J by 4 bases, with 16 bases between the two germline ends. CDR3 residues: CASSWGQTFRTEAFF. Written as DNA, the CDR3 is TGTGCCAGCAGTTGGGGACAAACCTTTCGCACTGAAGCTTTCTTT.

This chain links TRBV7-9 with TRBJ2-1; D may be TRBD1 (6 bases). Germline loops: CDR1 SEHNR, CDR2 FQNEAQ (reference sequence). There are 15 residues in the CDR3. Trimming took off 6 bases at V and 2 bases at J, with 14 bases between the two ends. CDR3 sequence reads: CASRPTGEAYNEQFF. CDR3 nucleotide sequence: TGTGCCAGCAGACCGACAGGTGAAGCCTACAATGAGCAGTTCTTC. Full variable domain (rest looked up from reference TRBV7-9 and TRBJ2-1): DTGVSQNPRHKITKRGQNVTFRCDPISEHNRLYWYRQTLGQGPEFLTYFQNEAQLEKSRLLSDRFSAERPKGSFSTLEIQRTEQGDSAMYLCASRPTGEAYNEQFFGPGTRLTVL.

This chain uses TRBV6-6 with TRBJ2-2; TRBD1 matches 7 bases. The CDR3 sequence is 15 residues long. The trim removed 4 bases at V and 6 bases at J, leaving 8 bases unmatched. CDR1 is MNHNY, CDR2 SVGAGI, per germline (reference sequence). CDR3 DNA sequence: TGTGCCAGCAGTTCCCCGACAGGGAAGGCCGGGGAGCTGTTTTTT. Its protein product is CASSSPTGKAGELFF.

The V call is TRBV12-5, the J call TRBJ1-1, with a possible D match to TRBD1 (5 bases). The CDR3 extends over 16 amino acids. Looked up from germline, CDR1 is LGHNT and CDR2 is FRNRAP. The V and J ends lost 3 bases and 3 bases respectively, with 17 bases between them. CDR3: CASGFHIGRDDTEAFF. The CDR3 nucleotides read TGTGCTAGTGGTTTTCACATTGGCAGGGACGACACTGAAGCTTTCTTT.

The chain recombines TRBV6-5 with TRBJ2-4; D not resolved. Germline lookup yields CDR1 MNHEY and CDR2 SVGAGI. The CDR3 extends over 13 amino acids. The germline V and J ends were trimmed by 8 bases and 0 bases, with 8 bases remaining between them. CDR3 amino acids: CASGELAKNIQYF. The CDR3, as DNA: TGTGCCAGCGGAGAGCTAGCCAAAAACATTCAGTACTTC.